What follows describes a single T cell receptor beta chain. Measured with immunoSEQ multiplex PCR; TCRdb has only the in-frame clones, and not every one. There are about 170,000 clones in the sample; over 70% occur only once, and 15% to 20% lies in the top ten. The data belong to a study of blood T cell repertoires in COVID-19. As for the study in general: Acute and convalescent COVID-19 samples came from the United States, Italy and Spain. T cells, B-cell-depleted T cells, or PBMCs supplied cDNA or gDNA.

The CDR3 spans 17 residues. Germline CDR1 SGHNT, CDR2 YYREEE (reference sequence). V lost 4 bases and J lost 5; bases outside the gene matches: 11. The sequence came from an older woman who had recovered from COVID-19. The rearrangement links TRBV5-4 to TRBJ2-5; 13 bases agree with TRBD2. The sequenced sample was peripheral blood. DNA of the CDR3: TGTGCCAGCAGCCCCCGAACTAGCGGGGGGGTCCTGGAGACCCAGTACTTC. The encoded protein is CASSPRTSGGVLETQYF.